The present TCR beta chain was sequenced within a study of blood T cell repertoires in COVID-19 (dated by TCRdb to the early 2020s). Notes on the research overall: The collaborator samples originated in the United States, Italy and Spain and spanned the acute and convalescent phases of COVID-19. Samples came from the ongoing ImmuneRACE study (first 160 participants) plus 1,254 subjects from 6 global collaborators. Where available, HLA class I and class II types were obtained from metadata supplied by the sample provider rather than from assay-based typing. A de-identified subject ID, COVID-19 status, age in years and sex were almost always included in the sample metadata. The material from the prospective study consisted of cDNA or gDNA derived from T cells, B-cell-depleted T cells, or PBMCs. The repertoires were made available in a free public database intended to serve as a resource for research on the immune response to SARS-CoV-2. Subjects who had been exposed to COVID-19, were actively infected with it, or had recovered from it provided the deeply sampled blood TCRbeta repertoires that made up the dataset.

Beyond this particular receptor, the publication reports: The amount of clinical and demographic metadata varied by source and participant and was provided uncurated.

TCRbeta CDR3 regions were amplified from genomic DNA by means of the immunoSEQ Assay, a bias-controlled multiplex PCR. The published analysis was carried out like this. Nucleated cell counts per sample were estimated from amplification of reference gene primers within the assay. To quantify the absolute abundance of each unique TCRbeta CDR3 rearrangement, sequence reads were collapsed and filtered. For each sample, productive Simpson clonality was calculated as the square root of Simpson's diversity index over productive rearrangements. The clones in this table, taken by TCRdb from immuneACCESS, are in-frame only. Not every clone is retained; where verified, under half of the shortfall comes from an unresolved V gene, and the cause of the rest is unknown. For V, J and clone size, that table is used; D and trimming come from the DNA. This sample is represented by some 55,000 clones; about nine tenths of them were singletons. Roughly 7.6% of the sample goes to the ten largest clones.

The germline V gene (reference sequence) provides CDR1 LNHDA and CDR2 SQIVND. V is cut back by 6 bases and J by 3 bases, with 1 base in the junction unmatched. Counted from cysteine to phenylalanine, this CDR3 has 13 amino acids. Only CDR3 DNA is held: 39 bases, read in frame from base 1. Comment on this clone: Its antigen specificity is not known. No qualities accompany the bases; no much larger clone lies one base away.

Collaborating institutions collected whole blood in K2EDTA tubes following their own protocols. For TCRbeta analysis, collaborator samples were shipped as frozen whole blood, as isolated PBMCs, or as DNA extracted from either sample type. The origin of this receptor is a woman aged 40 to 50 with active COVID-19. Material: peripheral blood. The receptor chain draws on TRBV19 and TRBJ2-3, with TRBD1 matching 9 junction bases. CDR3 reads: CASRGTGTDTQYF. The nucleotides are TGTGCCAGTAGGGGGACAGGGACAGATACGCAGTATTTT.